This T cell receptor (beta chain) was identified in a study of Graves' ophthalmopathy and Graves' hyperthyroidism. CDR1 and CDR2 from the germline V gene are MNHNS and SASEGT. This CDR3 spans 16 amino acids. Between the trimmed V and J ends, which lost 2 bases and 4 bases, there was a span of 17 bases. RNA transcripts served as template for amplifying TCR beta CDR3 sequences. The workflow started with a first-round RT-PCR run with HTBI primers and then moved on to a second-round multiplex PCR. Each CDR3 protein is one row after TCRdb ran MiXCR on the multiplex PCR reads. The data contain about 200,000 distinct CDR3 sequences, roughly 29% of them singletons.

What was sequenced was peripheral blood. The J gene is TRBJ2-5, the V gene TRBV6-1; maybe TRBD2 (6 bases). The receptor was derived from a man aged 50-59 years with Graves' ophthalmopathy. This CDR3 reads CASSEMTRPFVETQYF. DNA for the CDR3: TGTGCCAGCAGTGAAATGACTAGGCCCTTCGTAGAGACCCAGTACTTC.